The T cell receptor beta chain under discussion was sequenced for a study of low-dose radiotherapy and immunotherapy resistance in tumors. Low-dose radiotherapy and low-dose cyclophosphamide, together with aspirin, ipilimumab and nivolumab, were given to donors. TRAV- and TRBV-specific primers primed first-strand cDNA, covering alpha and beta chains. TCR amplification involved 20 to 25 PCR cycles with a constant-region primer and V-primer adapter. mRNA isolates were amplified via in vitro transcription. TCRdb used MiXCR to reprocess the reads, holding one entry per CDR3 protein. Among about 17,000 distinct CDR3 sequences listed, about two thirds were seen once. The CDR3 contains 13 residues. V lost 6 bases, J lost 0 bases, and 0 bases stayed unmatched. Germline V gene data show CDR1 as MNHEY and CDR2 as SMNVEV (reference sequence).

The chain joins TRBV27 to TRBJ2-7, with TRBD1 matching over 9 bases. This receptor was identified in a human donor with advanced metastatic prostate, ovarian, gallbladder or colorectal cancer (not recorded which). This table probably holds off-target reads from a library built for another chain. DNA of the CDR3: TGTGCCAGCAGACAGGGGGCCTCCTACGAGCAGTACTTC. The encoded protein is CASRQGASYEQYF.